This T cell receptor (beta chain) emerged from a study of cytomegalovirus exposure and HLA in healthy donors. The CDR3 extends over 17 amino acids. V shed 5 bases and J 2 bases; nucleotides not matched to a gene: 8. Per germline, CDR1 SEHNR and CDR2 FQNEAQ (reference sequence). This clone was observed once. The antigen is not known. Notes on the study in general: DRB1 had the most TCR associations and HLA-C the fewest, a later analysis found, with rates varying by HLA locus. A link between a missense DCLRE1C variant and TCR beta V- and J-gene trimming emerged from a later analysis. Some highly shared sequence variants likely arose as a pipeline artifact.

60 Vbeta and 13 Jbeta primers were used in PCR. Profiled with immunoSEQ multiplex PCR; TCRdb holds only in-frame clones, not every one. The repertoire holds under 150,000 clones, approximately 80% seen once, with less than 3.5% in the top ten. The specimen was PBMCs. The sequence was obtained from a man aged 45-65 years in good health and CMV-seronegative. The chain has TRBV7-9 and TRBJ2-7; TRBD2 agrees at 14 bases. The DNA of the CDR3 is TGTGCCAGCAGCCCCGGACTAGCGGGGGGCGGTGCCTACGAGCAGTACTTC. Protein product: CASSPGLAGGGAYEQYF.